These 15 T cell receptor beta chains share one sample of origin, sequenced in a study of cytomegalovirus exposure and HLA in healthy donors. A multiplex PCR was run with 60 Vbeta primers and 13 Jbeta primers. Sequencing used immunoSEQ multiplex PCR; TCRdb keeps in-frame clones, though not all of them. The sample shows around 110,000 clones, about 85% of them seen only once. The sample taken for sequencing was PBMCs. The receptors come from a man aged 30 to 39 in good health and CMV-seronegative.

The chain is built from TRBV10-1 and TRBJ2-7, with 7 nucleotides matching TRBD2. Germline V CDR1 and CDR2: WNHNN, SYGVQD (reference sequence). This CDR3 spans 14 amino acids. The V segment lost 6 bases and the J segment 6 bases; nucleotides outside the gene matches: 11. The CDR3 sequence: CASSEGVGGFEQYF. The CDR3 coding sequence is TGCGCCAGCAGCGAGGGTGTCGGGGGGTTCGAGCAGTACTTC.

The chain employs TRBV6-1 and TRBJ2-3; D is unresolved. The V and J ends lost 1 base and 3 bases respectively, with 8 bases between them. Looked up from germline, CDR1 is MNHNS and CDR2 is SASEGT. CDR3 size: 14 residues. The CDR3 protein is CASSEGGATDTQYF. CDR3 DNA sequence: TGTGCCAGCAGTGAAGGCGGAGCGACAGATACGCAGTATTTT.

This chain links TRBV20-1 with TRBJ2-3; D is undetermined. V was cut by 3 bases and J by 14 bases, with 15 bases left in between. Germline V CDR1 and CDR2: DFQATT, SNEGSKA (reference sequence). CDR3 size: 11 residues. In DNA form, the CDR3 reads TGCAGTGCTAGGGTGTTTGACACTCTGTATTTT. This encodes CSARVFDTLYF.

The chain recombines TRBV10-2 with TRBJ2-7; the match to TRBD2 covers 7 bases. J gave up 1 base and V 2 bases, and 2 bases lay outside the gene matches. CDR1 and CDR2 from the germline V gene are WSHSY and SAAADI. This CDR3 has 14 residues. Here the CDR3 reads CASSELGGSYEQYF. As DNA, the CDR3 is TGCGCCAGCAGTGAGCTGGGGGGGTCCTACGAGCAGTACTTC.

The chain links TRBV25-1 to TRBJ1-4; D is undetermined. CDR1 and CDR2 from the germline V gene are MGHDK and SYGVNS. This CDR3 contains 14 residues. V dropped 5 bases and J dropped 7 bases, with 14 bases sitting between them. CDR3 amino acids: CASSPRAPGEKLFF. For the CDR3, the DNA is TGTGCCAGCAGTCCCCGCGCACCGGGTGAAAAACTGTTTTTT.

The genes are TRBV5-1 and TRBJ2-2; TRBD1 agrees at 7 bases. Germline V gene lookup returns CDR1 SGHRS and CDR2 YFSETQ. CDR3 size: 15 residues. Trimming took 4 bases from V and 1 from J; bases not matched to a gene: 4. As DNA, the CDR3 is TGCGCCAGCAGCCCCTGGACAGGGAACACCGGGGAGCTGTTTTTT. Its protein product is CASSPWTGNTGELFF.

The chain has TRBV6-1 and TRBJ2-1; TRBD1 aligns across 8 bases. The CDR3 loop spans 13 amino acids. Germline V lookup: CDR1 MNHNS, CDR2 SASEGT. The junction had 5 bases not matched to a gene; V was cut back by 6 bases and J by 7 bases. The CDR3 spells CASRYRGWNEQFF. The CDR3 DNA follows: TGTGCCAGCAGGTACAGGGGGTGGAATGAGCAGTTCTTC.

V is TRBV29-1 and J is TRBJ2-2, with D possibly being TRBD2 (6 bases). V was pared by 5 bases and J by 11 bases, with 12 bases between. This CDR3 comprises 11 residues. Germline CDR1 SQVTM, CDR2 ANQGSEA. The CDR3 DNA reads TGCAGCGTTCGTCGGGCGGGAGAGCTGTTTTTT. Translated, it gives CSVRRAGELFF.

The table lists this clone with a few counts. The rearrangement links TRBV25-1 to TRBJ2-3; D possibly corresponds to TRBD2 (6 bases). Trimming cost V 8 bases and J 2 bases, with 14 bases left between them. The germline V gene has CDR1 MGHDK and CDR2 SYGVNS. The CDR3 is 14 residues long. The CDR3 DNA reads as TGTGCCAGCGGAGTGGAGGGATACACAGATACGCAGTATTTT. Protein product: CASGVEGYTDTQYF. Together with reference TRBV25-1 and TRBJ2-3, the CDR3 gives the full variable domain: EADIYQTPRYLVIGTGKKITLECSQTMGHDKMYWYQQDPGMELHLIHYSYGVNSTEKGDLSSESTVSRIRTEHFPLTLESARPSHTSQYLCASGVEGYTDTQYFGPGTRLTVL.

This chain links TRBV6-5 with TRBJ1-1, with a possible D match to TRBD1 (6 bases). The V end was cut by 0 bases, the J end by 0 bases, with 8 bases between. The CDR3 extends over 15 amino acids. The germline V gene has CDR1 MNHEY and CDR2 SVGAGI. The CDR3 sequence: CASSYSGTLNTEAFF. The CDR3, as DNA: TGTGCCAGCAGTTACTCTGGGACATTGAACACTGAAGCTTTCTTT.

The chain combines TRBV11-2 with TRBJ2-3; 8 nucleotides match TRBD1. V shed 4 bases, J shed 7 bases, and the junction held 10 bases outside the gene matches. CDR3 length: 15 amino acids. Germline CDR1 SGHAT, CDR2 FQNNGV. The CDR3 coding sequence is TGTGCCAGCAGCTCGCCTCAGGGGGCAGAAAATACGCAGTATTTT. As protein: CASSSPQGAENTQYF.

This chain uses TRBV10-1 with TRBJ2-2; no reliable D call. This CDR3 is 14 amino acids long. Germline CDR1 WNHNN, CDR2 SYGVQD (reference sequence). The ends were cut back, 2 bases at V and 5 bases at J, with 9 bases in the middle. The CDR3 DNA sequence: TGCGCCAGCAGTGAGGTAGCTGAGACCGGGGAGCTGTTTTTT. It encodes CASSEVAETGELFF.

The chain recombines TRBV27 with TRBJ2-3, with D uncertain. Trimming pared 6 bases from V and 2 bases from J, leaving 9 bases between. Germline V gives CDR1 MNHEY, CDR2 SMNVEV (reference sequence). This CDR3 comprises 13 residues. This chain's CDR3 is CASSPRVTDTQYF. In DNA form, the CDR3 reads TGTGCCAGCAGCCCGCGAGTCACAGATACGCAGTATTTT.

This clone was recorded a few times. The rearrangement joins TRBV5-1 to TRBJ1-2; D is ambiguous. Germline CDR1 reads SGHRS; CDR2 reads YFSETQ. The CDR3 has 12 residues. V lost 2 bases and J 8 bases, leaving 10 bases between the germline ends. CDR3 in amino acids: CASSFAAYGYTF. The CDR3 DNA reads as TGCGCCAGCAGCTTTGCCGCCTACGGCTACACCTTC.

This clone was observed a handful of times. The chain links TRBV2 to TRBJ1-4; D perhaps matches TRBD1 (6 bases). The CDR3 spans 18 residues. V was pared by 0 bases and J by 5 bases, with 19 bases between. Per germline, CDR1 SNHLY and CDR2 FYNNEI. The CDR3: CASSEAYLRGAANEKLFF. Here the CDR3 DNA reads TGTGCCAGCAGTGAAGCATACTTGCGGGGGGCCGCAAATGAAAAACTGTTTTTT. Drawing the rest from reference TRBV2 and TRBJ1-4, the complete variable domain is EPEVTQTPSHQVTQMGQEVILRCVPISNHLYFYWYRQILGQKVEFLVSFYNNEISEKSEIFDDQFSVERPDGSNFTLKIRSTKLEDSAMYFCASSEAYLRGAANEKLFFGSGTQLSVL.